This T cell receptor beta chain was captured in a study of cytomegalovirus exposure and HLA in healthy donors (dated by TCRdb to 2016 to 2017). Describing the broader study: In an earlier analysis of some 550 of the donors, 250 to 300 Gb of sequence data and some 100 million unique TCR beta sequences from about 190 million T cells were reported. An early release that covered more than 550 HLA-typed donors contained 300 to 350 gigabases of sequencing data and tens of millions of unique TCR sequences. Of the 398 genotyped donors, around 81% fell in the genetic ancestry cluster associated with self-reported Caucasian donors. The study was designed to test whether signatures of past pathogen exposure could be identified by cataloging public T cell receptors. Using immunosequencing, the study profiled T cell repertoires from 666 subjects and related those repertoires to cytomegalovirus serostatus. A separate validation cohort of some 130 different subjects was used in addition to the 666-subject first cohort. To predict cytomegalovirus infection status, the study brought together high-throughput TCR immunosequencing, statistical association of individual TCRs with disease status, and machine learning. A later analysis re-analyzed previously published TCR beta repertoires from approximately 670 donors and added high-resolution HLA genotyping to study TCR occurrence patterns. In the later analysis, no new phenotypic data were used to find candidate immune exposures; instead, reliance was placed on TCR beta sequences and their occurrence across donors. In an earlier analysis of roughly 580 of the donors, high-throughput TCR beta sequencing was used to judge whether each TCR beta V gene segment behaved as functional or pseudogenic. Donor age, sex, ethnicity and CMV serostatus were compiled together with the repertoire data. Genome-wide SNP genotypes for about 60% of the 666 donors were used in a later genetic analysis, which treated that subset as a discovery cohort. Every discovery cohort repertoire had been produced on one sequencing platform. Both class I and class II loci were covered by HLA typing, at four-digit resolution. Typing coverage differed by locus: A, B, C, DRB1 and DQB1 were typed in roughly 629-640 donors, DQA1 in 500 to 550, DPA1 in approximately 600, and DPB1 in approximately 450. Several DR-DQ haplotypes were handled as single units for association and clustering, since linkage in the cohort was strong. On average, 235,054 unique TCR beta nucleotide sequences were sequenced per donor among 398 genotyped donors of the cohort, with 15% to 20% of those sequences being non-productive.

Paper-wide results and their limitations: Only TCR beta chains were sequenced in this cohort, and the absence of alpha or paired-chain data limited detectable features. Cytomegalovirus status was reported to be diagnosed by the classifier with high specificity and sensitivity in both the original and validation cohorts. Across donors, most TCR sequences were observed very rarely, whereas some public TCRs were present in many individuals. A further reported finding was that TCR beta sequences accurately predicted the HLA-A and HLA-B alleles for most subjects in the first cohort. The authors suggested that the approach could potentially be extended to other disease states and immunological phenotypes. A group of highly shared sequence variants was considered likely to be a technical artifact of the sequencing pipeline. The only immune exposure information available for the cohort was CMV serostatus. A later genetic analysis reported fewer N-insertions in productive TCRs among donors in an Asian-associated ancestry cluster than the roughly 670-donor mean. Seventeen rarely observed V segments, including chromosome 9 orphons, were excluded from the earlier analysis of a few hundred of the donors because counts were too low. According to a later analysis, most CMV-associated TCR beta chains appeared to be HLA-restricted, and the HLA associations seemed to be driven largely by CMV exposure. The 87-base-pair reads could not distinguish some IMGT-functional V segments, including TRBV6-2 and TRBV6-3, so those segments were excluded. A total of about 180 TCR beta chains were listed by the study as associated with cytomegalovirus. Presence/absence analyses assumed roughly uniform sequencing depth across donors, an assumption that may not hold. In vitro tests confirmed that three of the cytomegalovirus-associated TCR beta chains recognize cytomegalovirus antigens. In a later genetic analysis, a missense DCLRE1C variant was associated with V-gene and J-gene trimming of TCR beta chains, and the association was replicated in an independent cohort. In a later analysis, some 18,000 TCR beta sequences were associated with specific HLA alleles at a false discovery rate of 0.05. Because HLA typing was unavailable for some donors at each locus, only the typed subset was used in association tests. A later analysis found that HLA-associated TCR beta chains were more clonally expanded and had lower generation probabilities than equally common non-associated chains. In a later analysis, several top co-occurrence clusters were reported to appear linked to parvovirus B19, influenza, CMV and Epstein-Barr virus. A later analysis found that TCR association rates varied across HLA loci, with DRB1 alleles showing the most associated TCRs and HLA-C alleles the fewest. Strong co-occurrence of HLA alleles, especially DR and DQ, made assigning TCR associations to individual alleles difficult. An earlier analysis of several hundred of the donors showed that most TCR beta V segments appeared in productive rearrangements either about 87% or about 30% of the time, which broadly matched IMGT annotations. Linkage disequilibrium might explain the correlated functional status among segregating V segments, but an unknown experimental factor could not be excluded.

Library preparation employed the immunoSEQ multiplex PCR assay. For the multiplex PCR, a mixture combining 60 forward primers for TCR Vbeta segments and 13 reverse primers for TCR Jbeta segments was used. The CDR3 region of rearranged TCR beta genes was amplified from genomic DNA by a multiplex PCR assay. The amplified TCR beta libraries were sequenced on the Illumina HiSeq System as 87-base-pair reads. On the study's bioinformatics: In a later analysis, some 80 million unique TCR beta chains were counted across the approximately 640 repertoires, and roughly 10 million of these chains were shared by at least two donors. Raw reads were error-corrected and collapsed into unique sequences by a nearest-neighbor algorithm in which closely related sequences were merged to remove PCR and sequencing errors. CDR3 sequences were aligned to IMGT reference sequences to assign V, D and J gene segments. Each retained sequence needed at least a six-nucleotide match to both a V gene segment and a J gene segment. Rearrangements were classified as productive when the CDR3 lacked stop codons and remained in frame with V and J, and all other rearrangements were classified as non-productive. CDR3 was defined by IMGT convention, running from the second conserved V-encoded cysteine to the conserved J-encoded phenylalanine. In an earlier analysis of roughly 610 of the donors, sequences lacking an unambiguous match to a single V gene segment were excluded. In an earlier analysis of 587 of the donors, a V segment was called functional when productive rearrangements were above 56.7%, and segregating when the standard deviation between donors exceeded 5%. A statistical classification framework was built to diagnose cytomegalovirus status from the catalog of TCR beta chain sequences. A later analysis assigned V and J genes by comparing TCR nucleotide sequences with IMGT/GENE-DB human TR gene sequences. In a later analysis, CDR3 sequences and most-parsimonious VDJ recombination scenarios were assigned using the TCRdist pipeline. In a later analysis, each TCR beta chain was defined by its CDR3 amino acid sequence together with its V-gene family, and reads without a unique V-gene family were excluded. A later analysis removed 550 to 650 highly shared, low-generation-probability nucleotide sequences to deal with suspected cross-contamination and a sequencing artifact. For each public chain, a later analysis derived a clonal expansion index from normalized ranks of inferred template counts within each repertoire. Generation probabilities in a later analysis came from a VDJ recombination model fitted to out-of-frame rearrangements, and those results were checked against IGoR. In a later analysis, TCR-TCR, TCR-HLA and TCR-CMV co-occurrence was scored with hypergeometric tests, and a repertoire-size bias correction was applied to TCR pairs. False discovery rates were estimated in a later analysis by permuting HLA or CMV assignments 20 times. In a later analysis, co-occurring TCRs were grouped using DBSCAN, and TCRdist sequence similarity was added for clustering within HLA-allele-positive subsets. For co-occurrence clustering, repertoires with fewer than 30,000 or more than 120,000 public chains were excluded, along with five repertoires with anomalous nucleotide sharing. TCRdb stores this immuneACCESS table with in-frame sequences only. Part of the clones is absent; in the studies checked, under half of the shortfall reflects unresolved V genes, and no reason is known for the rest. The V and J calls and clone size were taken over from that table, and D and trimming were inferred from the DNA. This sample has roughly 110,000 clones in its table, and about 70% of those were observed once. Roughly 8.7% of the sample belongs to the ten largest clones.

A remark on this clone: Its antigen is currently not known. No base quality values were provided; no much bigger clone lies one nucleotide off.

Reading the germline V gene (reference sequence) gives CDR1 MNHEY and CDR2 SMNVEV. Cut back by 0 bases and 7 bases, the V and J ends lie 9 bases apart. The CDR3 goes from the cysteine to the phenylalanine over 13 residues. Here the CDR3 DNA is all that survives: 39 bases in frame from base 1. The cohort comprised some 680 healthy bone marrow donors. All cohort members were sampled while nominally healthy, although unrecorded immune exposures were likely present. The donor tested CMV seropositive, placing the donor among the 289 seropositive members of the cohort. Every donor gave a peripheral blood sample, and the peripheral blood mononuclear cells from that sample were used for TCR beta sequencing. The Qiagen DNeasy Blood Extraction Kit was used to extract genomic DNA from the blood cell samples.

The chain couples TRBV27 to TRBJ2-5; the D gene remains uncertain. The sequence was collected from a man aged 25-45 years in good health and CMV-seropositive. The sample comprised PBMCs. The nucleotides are TGTGCCAGCAGTTTATCTGGGCCACGGACCCAGTACTTC. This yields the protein CASSLSGPRTQYF.